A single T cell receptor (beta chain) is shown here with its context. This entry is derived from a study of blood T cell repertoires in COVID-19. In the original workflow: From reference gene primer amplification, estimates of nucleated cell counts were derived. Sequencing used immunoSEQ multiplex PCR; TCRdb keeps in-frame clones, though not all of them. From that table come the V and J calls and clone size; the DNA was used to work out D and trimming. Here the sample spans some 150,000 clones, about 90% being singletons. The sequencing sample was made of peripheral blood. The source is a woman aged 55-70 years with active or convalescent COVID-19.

CDR3 DNA: TGTGCCAGCAGCATCCAGGGTTCCCGAGAGACCCAGTACTTC. This encodes CASSIQGSRETQYF. The V and J genes are TRBV6-6 and TRBJ2-5, with a possible D match to TRBD1 (5 bases). Trimming shortened V by 6 bases and J by 4 bases, and 15 bases separated the two germline ends. Germline V CDR1 and CDR2: MNHNY, SVGAGI (reference sequence). CDR3 length: 14 amino acids.